This T cell receptor beta chain was found in a study of T cells in Graves' hyperthyroidism and ophthalmopathy. Study-level points and caveats: Blood also showed most of the thyroid clonotypes that were expanded above 0.001.

Patients showing uncontrolled infection, other autoimmune disease, pregnancy or lactation were ineligible. Fresh peripheral blood, 7.5 to 10 ml of it, supplied the PBMCs. The germline CDR1 and CDR2 sequences are MNHNS and SASEGT. J lost 5 bases, V lost 6 bases, and 8 bases had no gene match. This CDR3 is built from 15 residues. It was RNA transcripts that yielded the amplified TCR beta CDR3 regions. The TCR CDR3 first-round RT-PCR relied on the HTBI primer set. One entry per CDR3 protein, called by TCRdb with MiXCR from the multiplex PCR reads. The data show about 420,000 distinct CDR3 sequences, about a sixth seen once. This clonotype was counted ten times or more. What it recognizes is unknown.

Sequences were obtained from blood. The sequence was collected from a woman between 18 and 29 years old with Graves' hyperthyroidism. This rearrangement joins TRBV6-1 to TRBJ2-2, with TRBD1 matching over 8 bases. The CDR3 nucleotides are TGTGCCAGCAGAAATCAGGGGGCGTGGACCGGGGAGCTGTTTTTT. Residues: CASRNQGAWTGELFF.